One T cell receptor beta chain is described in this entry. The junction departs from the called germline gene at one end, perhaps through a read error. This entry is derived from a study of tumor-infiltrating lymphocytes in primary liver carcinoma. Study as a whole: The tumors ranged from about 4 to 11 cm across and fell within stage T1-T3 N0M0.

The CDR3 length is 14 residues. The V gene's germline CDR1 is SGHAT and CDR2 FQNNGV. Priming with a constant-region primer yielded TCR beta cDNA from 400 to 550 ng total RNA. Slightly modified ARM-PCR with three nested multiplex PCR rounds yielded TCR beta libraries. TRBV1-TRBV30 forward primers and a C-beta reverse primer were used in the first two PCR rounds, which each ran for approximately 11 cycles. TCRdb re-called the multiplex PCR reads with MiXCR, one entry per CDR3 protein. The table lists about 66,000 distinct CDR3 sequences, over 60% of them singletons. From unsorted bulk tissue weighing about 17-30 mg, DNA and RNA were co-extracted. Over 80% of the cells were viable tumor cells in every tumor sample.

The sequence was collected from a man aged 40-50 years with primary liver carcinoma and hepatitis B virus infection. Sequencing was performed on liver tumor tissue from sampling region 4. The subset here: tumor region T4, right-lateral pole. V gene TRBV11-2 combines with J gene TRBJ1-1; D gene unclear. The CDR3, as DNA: TGTGCCAAGCAGCTTAGCTCGGTGAACGCTGAAGCTTTCTTT. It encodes CAKQLSSVNAEAFF.